This T cell receptor (beta chain) was sequenced in a study of T cell responses to AZD1222 COVID-19 vaccine. Germline loops: CDR1 WSHSY, CDR2 SAAADI. The CDR3 totals 16 residues. Trimming took 2 bases from V and 0 from J, leaving 11 bases between them. In regard to this clone: Its antigen is as yet unknown.

TCRdb keeps only in-frame clones here, not all; method: immunoSEQ multiplex PCR. The sample records roughly 150,000 clones, around 92% being singletons. Findings and caveats of the study: White British donors predominated, females outnumbered males, and clonal diversity was possibly underestimated.

The chain carries TRBV10-2 and TRBJ1-3, with D unresolved. The source is an adult in good health. The sequences come from peripheral blood, collected on day 0 of AZD1222 vaccination. CDR3 loop: CASSEDYTSSGNTIYF. The CDR3 nucleotides are TGCGCCAGCAGTGAGGACTACACAAGCTCTGGAAACACCATATATTTT.